The 15 T cell receptor beta chains in this list originate from one sample, sequenced in a study of blood T cell repertoires in COVID-19. TCRdb keeps only in-frame clones here, not all; method: immunoSEQ multiplex PCR. The data show 200,000 to 300,000 clones, 85% to 90% seen once. Sequenced: PBMCs or T cells enriched from blood (not recorded which). The receptors come from a woman in her 30s who had recovered from COVID-19.

The V gene is TRBV29-1, the J gene TRBJ2-1; a weak D match, TRBD2 (6 bases). The length of the CDR3 is 12 residues. CDR1 is SQVTM and CDR2 is ANQGSEA in the germline V gene. Deletions cut 6 bases from V and 7 bases from J, with 13 bases between. CDR3 sequence: CSVRLVRNEQFF. DNA of the CDR3: TGCAGCGTGAGACTAGTGAGAAATGAGCAGTTCTTC.

This clone was recorded only once. The chain is built from TRBV28 and TRBJ1-4, with D unclear. The CDR3 consists of 13 residues. V lost 8 bases, J lost 2 bases, and 9 bases lay in between. Germline V gene data show CDR1 as MDHEN and CDR2 as SYDVKM. In DNA form, the CDR3 reads TGTGCCAGCCAGCGGACTACTAATGAAAAACTGTTTTTT. Residues: CASQRTTNEKLFF.

The V and J genes are TRBV5-1 and TRBJ2-4; a weak D match, TRBD1 (6 bases). Germline loops: CDR1 SGHRS, CDR2 YFSETQ. This CDR3 has 14 residues. V gave up 4 bases and J gave up 2 bases, with 10 bases separating them. The CDR3 spells CASSAGQSKNIQYF. The CDR3 DNA is TGCGCCAGCAGCGCCGGACAGTCCAAAAACATTCAGTACTTC.

V and J are TRBV5-4 and TRBJ2-7; TRBD2 matches 8 bases. The V segment lost 0 bases and the J segment 4 bases; nucleotides outside the gene matches: 6. The CDR3 is 15 residues long. Germline CDR1 is SGHNT and CDR2 is YYREEE (reference sequence). The CDR3 region has the DNA TGTGCCAGCAGCTTGGCGAGCGGGAGAGGGTACGAGCAGTACTTC. Translating it yields CASSLASGRGYEQYF.

This chain connects TRBV27 to TRBJ2-7, with 7 bases fitting TRBD1. CDR1 and CDR2 from the germline V gene are MNHEY and SMNVEV (reference sequence). The V segment lost 4 bases and the J segment 2 bases; nucleotides outside the gene matches: 8. CDR3 length equals 15 residues. The CDR3: CASSYYRDRPYEQYF. As DNA, the CDR3 is TGTGCCAGCAGTTACTATCGGGACAGACCCTACGAGCAGTACTTC.

The rearrangement links TRBV19 to TRBJ2-1; 8 bases fit TRBD1. This CDR3 has 14 residues. Germline loops: CDR1 LNHDA, CDR2 SQIVND (reference sequence). V shed 4 bases, J shed 8 bases, and the junction held 7 bases outside the gene matches. This CDR3 is CASSTGDRFDEQFF. CDR3 sequence (DNA): TGTGCCAGTAGTACCGGGGACAGGTTCGATGAGCAGTTCTTC. Filled out from reference TRBV19 and TRBJ2-1, the complete variable domain reads DGGITQSPKYLFRKEGQNVTLSCEQNLNHDAMYWYRQDPGQGLRLIYYSQIVNDFQKGDIAEGYSVSREKKESFPLTVTSAQKNPTAFYLCASSTGDRFDEQFFGPGTRLTVL.

This clone was detected only once. This chain links TRBV29-1 with TRBJ1-1; D gene unclear. Germline-derived CDR1 and CDR2 are SQVTM and ANQGSEA. The V end was cut by 6 bases, the J end by 7 bases, with 15 bases between. The CDR3 covers 12 residues. DNA for the CDR3: TGCAGCGTAGGACTCAGCCCCAGTGAAGCTTTCTTT. It is translated as CSVGLSPSEAFF.

The sample holds a few counts of this clone. This chain links TRBV15 with TRBJ2-5, with 11 bases lining up with TRBD2. V lost 3 bases and J lost 4; bases outside the gene matches: 7. Germline CDR1 is LNHNV and CDR2 is YYDKDF (reference sequence). The CDR3 is made up of 16 amino acids. In DNA, the CDR3 is TGTGCCACCAGCAGTAGCGGGAGGGCCTTTACAGAGACCCAGTACTTC. Encoded protein: CATSSSGRAFTETQYF.

In this sample, this clone turned up once. The V gene is TRBV27, the J gene TRBJ2-1; 10 nucleotides line up with TRBD2. Trimming removed 3 bases from V and 5 bases from J; junction bases left unmatched: 7. The CDR3 contains 16 residues. Germline CDR1 is MNHEY and CDR2 is SMNVEV (reference sequence). As DNA, the CDR3 is TGTGCCAGCAGTTTCCCAGCGGGAGGGCTAAACAATGAGCAGTTCTTC. Amino acid sequence: CASSFPAGGLNNEQFF.

V is TRBV7-9 and J is TRBJ2-1, with D possibly being TRBD2 (5 bases). The germline V gene has CDR1 SEHNR and CDR2 FQNEAQ (reference sequence). This CDR3 contains 13 residues. Trimming left V 2 bases short and J 7 bases short, with 9 bases between. The CDR3 region is CASSLIGENEQFF. In DNA form, the CDR3 reads TGTGCCAGCAGCTTAATCGGGGAAAATGAGCAGTTCTTC.

This sequence joins TRBV20-1 and TRBJ1-4; the D is unclear. V dropped 6 bases and J dropped 5 bases, with 4 bases sitting between them. Per the germline V gene, CDR1 is DFQATT and CDR2 is SNEGSKA (reference sequence). The CDR3 contains 10 residues. The CDR3 DNA reads TGCAGTGCCCGGAATGAAAAACTGTTTTTT. Translating gives CSARNEKLFF.

The chain links TRBV5-1 to TRBJ2-3; tentatively, D is TRBD1 (6 bases). Trimming stripped 4 bases from V and 1 base from J, with 16 bases between. The CDR3 consists of 16 residues. Per germline, CDR1 SGHRS and CDR2 YFSETQ. This CDR3 reads CASSPRGWRRTDTQYF. The CDR3 nucleotides are TGCGCCAGCAGCCCTAGGGGGTGGCGGCGCACAGATACGCAGTATTTT.

The chain has TRBV9 and TRBJ1-6; D may be TRBD1 (6 bases). V was cut by 3 bases and J by 4 bases, with 11 bases left in between. CDR1 and CDR2 from the germline V gene are SGDLS and YYNGEE. The CDR3 consists of 15 residues. CDR3 sequence reads: CASSEQGTYNSPLHF. Here the CDR3 DNA reads TGTGCCAGCAGCGAACAGGGTACTTATAATTCACCCCTCCACTTT. The full variable domain, rest sourced from reference TRBV9 and TRBJ1-6, is DSGVTQTPKHLITATGQRVTLRCSPRSGDLSVYWYQQSLDQGLQFLIQYYNGEERAKGNILERFSAQQFPDLHSELNLSSLELGDSALYFCASSEQGTYNSPLHFGNGTRLTVT.

V and J are TRBV7-2 and TRBJ1-4; possibly TRBD1 for D (5 bases). V lost 3 bases to trimming and J lost 12 bases, with 11 bases between them. The CDR3 runs to 12 residues. From germline, CDR1 is SGHTA and CDR2 FQGNSA. The CDR3 sequence: CASSFGGGELFF. In nucleotides, the CDR3 is TGTGCCAGCAGCTTTGGGGGAGGGGAACTGTTTTTT.

This chain uses TRBV9 with TRBJ2-3; TRBD2 is a possible D gene (6 bases). V lost 7 bases and J 6 bases, leaving 21 bases between the germline ends. From germline, CDR1 is SGDLS and CDR2 YYNGEE. The CDR3 covers 15 residues. The CDR3 loop is CASGEWEVPRDTQYF. In DNA form, the CDR3 reads TGTGCCAGCGGCGAGTGGGAGGTCCCGCGGGATACGCAGTATTTT.